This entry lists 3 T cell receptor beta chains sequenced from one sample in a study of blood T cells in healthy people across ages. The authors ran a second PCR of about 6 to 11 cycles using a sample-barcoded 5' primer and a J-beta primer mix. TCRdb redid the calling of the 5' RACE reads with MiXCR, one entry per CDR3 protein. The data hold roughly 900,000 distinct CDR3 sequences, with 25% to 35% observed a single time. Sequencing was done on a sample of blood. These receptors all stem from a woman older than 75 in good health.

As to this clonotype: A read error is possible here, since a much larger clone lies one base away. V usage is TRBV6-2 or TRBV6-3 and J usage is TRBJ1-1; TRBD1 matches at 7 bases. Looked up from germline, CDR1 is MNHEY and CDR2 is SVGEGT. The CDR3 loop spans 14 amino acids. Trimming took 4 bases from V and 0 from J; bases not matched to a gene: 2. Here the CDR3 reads CASSCDRVNTEAFF. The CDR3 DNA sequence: TGTGCCAGCAGTTGTGACAGGGTGAACACTGAAGCTTTCTTT.

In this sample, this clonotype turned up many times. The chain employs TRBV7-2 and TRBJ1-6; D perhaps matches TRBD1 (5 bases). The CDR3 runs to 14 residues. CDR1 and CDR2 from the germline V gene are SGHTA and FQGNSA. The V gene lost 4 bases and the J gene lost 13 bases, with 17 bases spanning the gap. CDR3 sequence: CASSYRDLQDPLHF. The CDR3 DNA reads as TGTGCCAGCAGCTACCGGGACCTGCAAGATCCCCTCCACTTT.

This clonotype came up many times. The CDR3 region is CSARDGRQGGLNEKLFF. CDR3 nucleotide sequence: TGCAGTGCTAGAGATGGGAGACAGGGGGGACTTAATGAAAAACTGTTTTTT. The chain uses TRBV20-1 and TRBJ1-4; the match to TRBD1 covers 9 bases. Unmatched junction bases numbered 9, after V lost 0 bases and J lost 4 bases. Per the germline V gene, CDR1 is DFQATT and CDR2 is SNEGSKA (reference sequence). The CDR3 extends over 17 amino acids.